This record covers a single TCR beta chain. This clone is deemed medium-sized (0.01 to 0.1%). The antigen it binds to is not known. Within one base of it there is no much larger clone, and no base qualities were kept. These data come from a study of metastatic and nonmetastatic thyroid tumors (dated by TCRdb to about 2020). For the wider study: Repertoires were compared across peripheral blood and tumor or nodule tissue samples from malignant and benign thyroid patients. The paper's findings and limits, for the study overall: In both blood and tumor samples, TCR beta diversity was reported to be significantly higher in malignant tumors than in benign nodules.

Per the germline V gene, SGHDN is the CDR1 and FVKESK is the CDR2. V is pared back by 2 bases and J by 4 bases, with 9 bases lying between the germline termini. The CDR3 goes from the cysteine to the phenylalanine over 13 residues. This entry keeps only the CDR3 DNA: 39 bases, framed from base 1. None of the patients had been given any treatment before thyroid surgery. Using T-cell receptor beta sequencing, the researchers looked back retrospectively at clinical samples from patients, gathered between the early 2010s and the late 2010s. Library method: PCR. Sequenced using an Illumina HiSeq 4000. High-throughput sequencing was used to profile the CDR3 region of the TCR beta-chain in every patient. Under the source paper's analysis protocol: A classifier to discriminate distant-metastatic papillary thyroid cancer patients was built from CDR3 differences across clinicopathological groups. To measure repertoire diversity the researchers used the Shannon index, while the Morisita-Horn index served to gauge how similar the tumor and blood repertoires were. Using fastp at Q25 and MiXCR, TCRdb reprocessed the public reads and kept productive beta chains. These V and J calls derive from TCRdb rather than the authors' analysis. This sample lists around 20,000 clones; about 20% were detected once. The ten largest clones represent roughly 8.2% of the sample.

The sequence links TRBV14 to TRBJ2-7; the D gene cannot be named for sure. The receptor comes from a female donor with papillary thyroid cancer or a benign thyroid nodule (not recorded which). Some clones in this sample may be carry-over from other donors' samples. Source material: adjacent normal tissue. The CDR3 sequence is CASSQFILYEQYF. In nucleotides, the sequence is TGTGCCAGCAGCCAATTCATCCTTTACGAGCAGTACTTC.